Listed here are 25 T cell receptor beta chains from one sample, sequenced in a study of T-cell memory formation after mild COVID-19. TCRdb reprocessed the 5' RACE reads with MiXCR, giving one entry per CDR3 protein. The repertoire holds around 300,000 distinct CDR3 sequences, just under 20% seen once, with 21% in the top ten. Sequencing was performed on PBMCs or a T cell subset sorted from them (not recorded which). The receptors were sampled from a young man who had mild COVID-19 (a few samples of this study predate the infection). Cell type and time point are not known.

This clonotype was picked up a small number of times. The chain joins TRBV29-1 to TRBJ2-3; a possible D gene is TRBD2 (6 bases). Germline assignment: CDR1 SQVTM and CDR2 ANQGSEA. This CDR3 comprises 13 residues. V lost 4 bases and J 4 bases, leaving 12 bases between the germline ends. CDR3 DNA: TGCAGCGTTGTGCGGAGGGGAGCAGATACGCAGTATTTT. Its translation: CSVVRRGADTQYF.

This clonotype was picked up a small number of times. J is TRBJ1-2 and V is TRBV7-9; D not resolved. The germline V and J ends were trimmed by 6 bases and 8 bases, with 7 bases remaining between them. Germline V gene data show CDR1 as SEHNR and CDR2 as FQNEAQ (reference sequence). The CDR3 contains 10 residues. CDR3 nucleotides: TGTGCCAGCAGTTCCCGGGGCTACACCTTC. Residues: CASSSRGYTF.

This chain joins TRBV7-9 and TRBJ1-6, with a tentative D call TRBD1 (6 bases). The CDR3 contains 13 residues. Trimming stripped 2 bases from V and 14 bases from J, with 13 bases between. Germline values: CDR1 SEHNR, CDR2 FQNEAQ (reference sequence). The CDR3 DNA sequence: TGTGCCAGCAGCTTAAGGACAGACGTGGCCCTCCACTTT. Translation gives CASSLRTDVALHF. The variable domain in full, with the rest retrieved from reference TRBV7-9 and TRBJ1-6, is DTGVSQNPRHKITKRGQNVTFRCDPISEHNRLYWYRQTLGQGPEFLTYFQNEAQLEKSRLLSDRFSAERPKGSFSTLEIQRTEQGDSAMYLCASSLRTDVALHFGNGTRLTVT.

This rearrangement joins TRBV3-1 to TRBJ1-3; D gene ambiguous. The length of the CDR3 is 16 residues. Deletions cut 1 base from V and 3 bases from J, with 13 bases between. Per germline, CDR1 LGHDT and CDR2 YNNKEL (reference sequence). CDR3 loop: CASSQAAGFGGNTIYF. Written as DNA, the CDR3 is TGTGCCAGCAGCCAAGCCGCGGGGTTCGGTGGAAACACCATATATTTT.

V usage is TRBV12-3 or TRBV12-4 and J usage is TRBJ2-1; D gene uncertain. This CDR3 region has 13 residues. With 2 bases removed from V and 9 bases from J, the gap between germline ends came to 11 bases. The CDR3 DNA sequence: TGTGCCAGCAGTTTATTCTTTGGAAGTGAGCAGTTCTTC. This encodes CASSLFFGSEQFF.

The rearrangement links TRBV6-4 to TRBJ2-7, with TRBD1 matching 9 bases. CDR3 length: 17 amino acids. Germline CDR1 and CDR2: MRHNA and SNTAGT. V shed 6 bases and J 0 bases; nucleotides not matched to a gene: 12. The chain's CDR3 is CASSDRDRENSSYEQYV. The CDR3 DNA is TGTGCCAGCAGCGACCGGGACAGGGAAAACAGCTCCTACGAGCAGTACGTC.

This clonotype has just a few counts. The CDR3 DNA reads TGTGCCAGCAGCCAATCCGGGACAGCCTACGAGCAGTACTTC. Residues: CASSQSGTAYEQYF. V usage is TRBV16 and J usage is TRBJ2-7, with 7 positions matching TRBD1. This CDR3 has 14 amino acids. CDR1 is KGHSY and CDR2 is FQNENV in the germline V gene. The J segment lost 2 bases and the V segment lost 0 bases, leaving 1 base of the junction unmatched.

This clonotype was seen more than once but under ten times. The chain uses TRBV7-8 and TRBJ2-1; D unclear. This CDR3 region has 12 residues. The V end lost 0 bases, the J end lost 8 bases, and 5 bases lay between the germline ends. CDR1 is SGHVS and CDR2 is FQNEAQ in the germline V gene. CDR3: CASSLALYEQFF. The CDR3 DNA is TGTGCCAGCAGCTTAGCTTTGTATGAGCAGTTCTTC. The variable domain in full, completed from reference TRBV7-8 and TRBJ2-1, reads GAGVSQSPRYKVAKRGQDVALRCDPISGHVSLFWYQQALGQGPEFLTYFQNEAQLDKSGLPSDRFFAERPEGSVSTLKIQRTQQEDSAVYLCASSLALYEQFFGPGTRLTVL.

This chain connects TRBV20-1 to TRBJ2-1; perhaps TRBD2 as D (5 bases). V lost 5 bases and J lost 6, with 17 bases in between. The V gene's germline CDR1 is DFQATT and CDR2 SNEGSKA (reference sequence). This CDR3 has 14 residues. The CDR3 region has the DNA TGCAGTGCTCCTGATAGGACGGACTTCAATGAGCAGTTCTTC. Residues: CSAPDRTDFNEQFF.

This clonotype was seen ten or more times. This chain connects TRBV9 to TRBJ2-2, with 11 bases fitting TRBD2. The CDR3 totals 16 residues. Trimming took 3 bases from V and 2 from J; bases not matched to a gene: 3. Germline V gene data show CDR1 as SGDLS and CDR2 as YYNGEE. The CDR3 region is CASSGTSGGNTGELFF. In DNA, the CDR3 is TGTGCCAGCAGCGGAACTAGCGGGGGAAACACCGGGGAGCTGTTTTTT. The entire variable domain, with the rest obtained from reference TRBV9 and TRBJ2-2, is as follows: DSGVTQTPKHLITATGQRVTLRCSPRSGDLSVYWYQQSLDQGLQFLIQYYNGEERAKGNILERFSAQQFPDLHSELNLSSLELGDSALYFCASSGTSGGNTGELFFGEGSRLTVL.

The chain carries TRBV9 and TRBJ2-3, with 7 bases matching TRBD1. Per germline, CDR1 SGDLS and CDR2 YYNGEE. The CDR3 length is 15 residues. Germline trimming cut 0 bases from V and 2 bases from J; bases unmatched to any gene: 3. The CDR3 DNA sequence: TGTGCCAGCAGCGTAGAGGGGGCAATCACAGATACGCAGTATTTT. Residues: CASSVEGAITDTQYF.

This clonotype was seen a few times. The rearrangement links TRBV29-1 to TRBJ2-2, with 9 bases matching TRBD1. The CDR3 is 17 amino acids. With V trimmed by 0 bases and J by 2 bases, 7 bases remained unmatched. The germline V gene encodes CDR1 SQVTM and CDR2 ANQGSEA. The CDR3 DNA sequence: TGCAGCGTTGAAGAGATGGAACAGGGGGCTAACACCGGGGAGCTGTTTTTT. Translating gives CSVEEMEQGANTGELFF.

The chain uses TRBV20-1 and TRBJ1-2, with 7 bases that match TRBD1. Trimming removed 5 bases from V and 4 bases from J; junction bases left unmatched: 19. Germline V gene data show CDR1 as DFQATT and CDR2 as SNEGSKA (reference sequence). This CDR3 contains 17 residues. The CDR3 protein is CSARPWTGSLVGYGYTF. For the CDR3, the DNA is TGCAGTGCTCGACCCTGGACAGGTTCCCTTGTGGGCTATGGCTACACCTTC.

This clonotype was observed a handful of times. The J gene is TRBJ2-2, the V gene TRBV18; weak D call: TRBD2 (7 bases). Germline CDR1 and CDR2: KGHSH and LQKENI. The CDR3 contains 18 residues. Trimming pared 4 bases from V and 0 bases from J, leaving 18 bases between. CDR3 sequence: CASSRRGAGGPNTGELFF. The CDR3 coding sequence is TGTGCCAGCTCACGACGAGGGGCCGGGGGGCCGAACACCGGGGAGCTGTTTTTT.

This chain uses TRBV5-1 with TRBJ1-1; D is ambiguous. V lost 5 bases and J lost 2, with 13 bases in between. Germline CDR1 SGHRS, CDR2 YFSETQ. CDR3 length: 14 residues. The chain's CDR3 is CASRAGYVNTEAFF. The CDR3 coding sequence is TGCGCCAGCAGGGCGGGATATGTAAACACTGAAGCTTTCTTT.

This clonotype was found many times. Here the CDR3 DNA reads TGTGCCAGCAGCCCTACCCCGGGCACCACCAGGAGAAGTACAAACACCGGGGAGCTGTTTTTT. Amino acids: CASSPTPGTTRRSTNTGELFF. The chain uses TRBV3-1 and TRBJ2-2, with D unclear. The germline V and J ends were trimmed by 4 bases and 2 bases, with 29 bases remaining between them. The CDR3 extends over 21 amino acids. Germline lookup yields CDR1 LGHDT and CDR2 YNNKEL (reference sequence).

The gene calls are TRBV4-3 and TRBJ1-1, with TRBD1 as a possible D gene (5 bases). The germline CDR1 and CDR2 sequences are LGHNA and YSLEER. V lost 2 bases and J lost 8, with 12 bases in between. The CDR3 runs 13 residues. CDR3 nucleotides: TGCGCCAGCAGCCAACCCGGGGGTGCCGAAGCTTTCTTT. It is translated as CASSQPGGAEAFF.

This clonotype was seen only once. V is TRBV20-1 and J is TRBJ2-5; the match to TRBD2 covers 9 bases. Trimming cost V 5 bases and J 1 base; bases outside gene matches: 11. The germline CDR1 and CDR2 sequences are DFQATT and SNEGSKA (reference sequence). The CDR3 is 16 residues long. The CDR3 DNA sequence: TGCAGTGCTCTGCCTTTGGCTAGCGGGGCCCAAGAGACCCAGTACTTC. Translating gives CSALPLASGAQETQYF.

This chain connects TRBV7-3 to TRBJ2-2; 9 bases align to TRBD1. Germline V gene lookup returns CDR1 SGHTA and CDR2 FQGTGA. V trimming: 5 bases; J trimming: 6 bases; junction bases outside the gene matches: 7. The CDR3 consists of 15 residues. The CDR3 sequence is CASSKGQGSPGELFF. The CDR3 coding sequence is TGTGCCAGCAGCAAGGGACAGGGTAGCCCCGGGGAGCTGTTTTTT.

This clonotype was seen more than once but under ten times. This chain connects TRBV27 to TRBJ1-1; D is possibly TRBD1 (6 bases). The CDR3 consists of 13 residues. Germline V lookup: CDR1 MNHEY, CDR2 SMNVEV (reference sequence). Trimming stripped 11 bases from V and 3 bases from J, with 16 bases between. The CDR3, as DNA: TGTGCCTCAACGGGGGCGGCGTACACTGAAGCTTTCTTT. Its translation is CASTGAAYTEAFF.

This clonotype has only a few counts. The V gene is TRBV7-6, the J gene TRBJ2-3; D is undetermined. CDR3 length: 14 residues. The V and J ends lost 1 base and 6 bases respectively, with 11 bases between them. Germline values: CDR1 SGHVS, CDR2 FNYEAQ. CDR3 residues: CASSLDQSWDTQYF. DNA of the CDR3: TGTGCCAGCAGCTTAGACCAGTCATGGGATACGCAGTATTTT.

This chain joins TRBV7-8 and TRBJ2-2; 7 nucleotides line up with TRBD2. This CDR3 region has 15 residues. Germline assignment: CDR1 SGHVS and CDR2 FQNEAQ. J was trimmed by 4 bases and V by 2 bases; bases with no gene match: 4. CDR3 DNA sequence: TGTGCCAGCAGCTTACGCAGGGAGGGCACCGGGGAGCTGTTTTTT. Its translation: CASSLRREGTGELFF.

The rearrangement uses TRBV12-3 or TRBV12-4 and TRBJ2-2, with TRBD1 identical over 8 bases. CDR3 length: 14 amino acids. The J segment lost 7 bases and the V segment lost 6 bases, leaving 7 bases of the junction unmatched. CDR3 sequence: CASSPGGGIGELFF. CDR3 bases: TGTGCCAGCAGCCCAGGGGGCGGGATCGGGGAGCTGTTTTTT.

This chain links TRBV20-1 with TRBJ2-7; D is possibly TRBD2 (5 bases). CDR3 size: 12 residues. CDR1 is DFQATT, CDR2 SNEGSKA, per germline (reference sequence). V lost 7 bases, J lost 2 bases, and 12 bases lay in between. The CDR3 reads CSVSGYTYEQYV. Written as DNA, the CDR3 is TGCAGTGTATCGGGATACACCTACGAGCAGTACGTC.

This clonotype was seen at least ten times. CDR3 coding DNA: TGTGCCAGCAGGGGTGTAGGGGCGGAATACAATGAGCAGTTCTTC. Its protein product is CASRGVGAEYNEQFF. The V call is TRBV9, the J call TRBJ2-1; tentatively, D is TRBD1 (5 bases). Trimming stripped 5 bases from V and 4 bases from J, with 16 bases between. CDR3 size: 15 residues. Per the germline V gene, CDR1 is SGDLS and CDR2 is YYNGEE.